Listed below are T cell receptor beta chains from one sample, sequenced in a study of shared clonotypes between healthy human individuals. Using immunoSEQ multiplex PCR, the repertoire was profiled, and TCRdb retains in-frame clones only, with some absent. The table shows roughly 2,000,000 clones, with roughly 94% occurring only once. The source material was naive CD8+ T cells sorted from blood. Every receptor here comes from a man between 18 and 29 years old in good health. The CDR3 runs from the conserved cysteine through the conserved F or W. The D gene is left open where the match is weak.

TRBV7-6	TRBJ2-1	NA	13	CASMDSNYNEQFF	TGTGCCAGCATGGACAGTAACTACAATGAGCAGTTCTTC
TRBV9	TRBJ2-7	NA	15	CASSAVDQGNYEQYF	TGTGCCAGCAGCGCCGTAGATCAGGGGAACTACGAGCAGTACTTC
TRBV5-6	TRBJ2-7	TRBD2	13	CASSRGGSYEQYF	TGTGCCAGCAGCCGGGGGGGCAGCTACGAGCAGTACTTC
TRBV7-2	TRBJ1-1	NA	14	CASSLWGMNTEAFF	TGTGCCAGCAGCTTATGGGGGATGAACACTGAAGCTTTCTTT
TRBV7-9	TRBJ2-5	NA	16	CASSSTERWQGETQYF	TGTGCCAGCAGCTCGACCGAAAGGTGGCAGGGTGAGACCCAGTACTTC
TRBV19	TRBJ2-7	TRBD1	13	CATRQQGAYEQYF	TGTGCCACCCGGCAGCAGGGGGCCTACGAGCAGTACTTC
TRBV5-1	TRBJ2-2	NA	16	CASSGLIGGGTGELFF	TGCGCCAGCAGCGGTCTTATCGGGGGCGGCACCGGGGAGCTGTTTTTT
TRBV11-1	TRBJ1-5	TRBD1	17	CASSLWEGASSNQPQHF	TGTGCCAGCAGCTTATGGGAGGGGGCCTCTAGCAATCAGCCCCAGCATTTT
TRBV5-4	TRBJ1-2	NA	15	CASSPPPGFADGYTF	TGTGCCAGCAGCCCTCCGCCAGGGTTTGCGGATGGCTACACCTTC
TRBV7-9	TRBJ1-6	TRBD1	15	CASTPTGDNNSPLHF	TGTGCCAGCACCCCCACAGGGGATAATAATTCACCCCTCCACTTT
TRBV28	TRBJ2-3	TRBD1	15	CASSLGDRASDTQYF	TGTGCCAGCAGTTTGGGGGACAGGGCGTCGGATACGCAGTATTTT
TRBV7-3	TRBJ2-1	NA	16	CASSLGRPSSYNEQFF	TGTGCCAGCAGCTTAGGTAGGCCAAGCTCCTACAATGAGCAGTTCTTC
TRBV7-3	TRBJ2-1	NA	13	CASSLNPYNEQFF	TGTGCCAGCAGCTTAAATCCCTACAATGAGCAGTTCTTC
TRBV4-3	TRBJ2-2	TRBD2	14	CASSPAGNTGELFF	TGCGCCAGCAGCCCAGCGGGAAACACCGGGGAGCTGTTTTTT
TRBV27	TRBJ2-3	TRBD1	16	CASSPRPTGSTDTQYF	TGTGCCAGCAGTCCCCGACCGACAGGGAGCACAGATACGCAGTATTTT
TRBV18	TRBJ2-5	NA	14	CASSPKDRQETQYF	TGTGCCAGCTCACCTAAGGACAGACAAGAGACCCAGTACTTC
TRBV7-9	TRBJ1-1	NA	15	CASSPPTDYLTEAFF	TGTGCCAGCAGCCCCCCCACGGACTATCTAACTGAAGCTTTCTTT
TRBV5-4	TRBJ2-3	TRBD2	14	CASTGGLGTDTQYF	TGTGCCAGCACGGGGGGATTGGGCACAGATACGCAGTATTTT
TRBV5-4	TRBJ2-3	NA	17	CASSPDQAGTVSVTQYF	TGTGCCAGCAGCCCGGACCAGGCAGGGACCGTGTCGGTTACGCAGTATTTT
TRBV4-3	TRBJ2-7	NA	14	CASSQEAGGYEQYF	TGCGCCAGCAGCCAAGAGGCAGGCGGGTACGAGCAGTACTTC
TRBV27	TRBJ1-5	TRBD1	13	CASRAGGRQPQHF	TGTGCCAGCAGAGCAGGGGGACGCCAGCCCCAGCATTTT
TRBV7-9	TRBJ2-5	NA	15	CASSSYPRAMETQYF	TGTGCCAGCAGCTCCTACCCAAGGGCGATGGAGACCCAGTACTTC